This T cell receptor (beta chain) was found in a study of cytomegalovirus exposure and HLA in healthy donors (dated by TCRdb to the late 2010s). About the study as a whole: According to an earlier analysis of a few hundred of the donors, 150 million to 200 million T cells yielded over 90 million unique TCR beta sequences and less than 300 Gb of sequence data. Every discovery cohort repertoire had been produced on one sequencing platform. Donor age, sex, ethnicity and CMV serostatus were collected together with the repertoire data. To decide whether each TCR beta V gene segment behaved as functional or pseudogenic, an earlier analysis of 587 of the donors relied on high-throughput TCR beta sequencing. About 280 gigabases of sequencing data and about 92 million unique TCR sequences made up an early release that covered 640 HLA-typed donors. Typing coverage varied by locus: roughly 620-630 donors for A, B, C, DRB1 and DQB1; roughly 500 for DQA1; more than 600 for DPA1; 400 to 480 for DPB1. HLA typing included class I and class II loci at four-digit resolution. Among about 410 genotyped donors of the cohort, an average of around 250,000 unique TCR beta nucleotide sequences was sequenced per donor, of which about 18% were non-productive. The T cell repertoires of 550 to 850 subjects were profiled by immunosequencing and related to cytomegalovirus serostatus. The later analysis used no new phenotypic data to find candidate immune exposures, relying instead on TCR beta sequences and their occurrence across donors. In a later analysis, previously published TCR beta repertoires from hundreds of donors were re-analyzed and high-resolution HLA genotyping was added so that TCR occurrence patterns could be studied. The aim of the study was to test whether cataloging public T cell receptors could identify signatures of past pathogen exposure. A separate validation cohort of roughly 120 different subjects was used in addition to the roughly 640-subject first cohort. In a later genetic analysis, genome-wide SNP genotypes for about 55% of the roughly 700 donors were used, and that subset was treated as a discovery cohort. To predict cytomegalovirus infection status, the study brought together high-throughput TCR immunosequencing, statistical association of individual TCRs with disease status, and machine learning. The genetic ancestry cluster associated with self-reported Caucasian donors included about 81% of the approximately 430 genotyped donors. Because of strong linkage in the cohort, a few DR-DQ haplotypes were treated as single units for association and clustering. Here is what the overall study found, with its caveats: The study gave a list of around 170 TCR beta chains associated with cytomegalovirus. Because counts were too low, seventeen rarely observed V segments, including chromosome 9 orphons, were excluded from the earlier analysis of a few hundred of the donors. In a later analysis, HLA-associated TCR beta chains were found to be more clonally expanded and to have lower generation probabilities than equally common non-associated chains. Across donors, most TCR sequences were observed very rarely, whereas some public TCRs were present in many individuals. A further reported finding was that TCR beta sequences accurately predicted the HLA-A and HLA-B alleles for most subjects in the first cohort. This cohort had only TCR beta chains sequenced, and the lack of alpha or paired-chain data limited which features could be detected. In an earlier analysis of around 600 of the donors, most TCR beta V segments appeared in productive rearrangements about 87% or about 30% of the time, broadly matching IMGT annotations. A cluster of highly shared sequence variants was judged likely to be a technical artifact of the sequencing pipeline. Specific HLA alleles were associated with 15,000 to 20,000 TCR beta sequences at a false discovery rate of 0.05 in a later analysis. In a later analysis, TCR association rates were found to vary across HLA loci, with the most associated TCRs seen for DRB1 alleles and the fewest for HLA-C alleles. The presence/absence analyses assumed that sequencing depth was roughly uniform across donors, and that assumption may not be true. In both the original and validation cohorts, the classifier was reported to diagnose cytomegalovirus status with high specificity and sensitivity. Several of the top co-occurrence clusters appeared to be linked to parvovirus B19, influenza, CMV and Epstein-Barr virus, according to a later analysis. Correlated functional status among segregating V segments might be attributable to linkage disequilibrium, but an unknown experimental factor could not be ruled out. A few of the identified cytomegalovirus-associated TCR beta chains were confirmed in vitro to be specific for cytomegalovirus antigens. According to a later genetic analysis, donors in an Asian-associated ancestry cluster had fewer N-insertions in productive TCRs than the roughly 670-donor mean. Immune exposure information for the cohort was limited to CMV serostatus. It was suggested by the authors that the approach could potentially be generalized to other disease states and immunological phenotypes. A later genetic analysis associated a missense DCLRE1C variant with V-gene and J-gene trimming of TCR beta chains, and an independent cohort replicated the association. Strong co-occurrence of HLA alleles, especially DR and DQ, made assigning TCR associations to individual alleles difficult. According to a later analysis, most CMV-associated TCR beta chains appeared to be HLA-restricted, and the HLA associations seemed to be driven largely by CMV exposure. Because HLA typing was missing for some donors at each locus, association tests included only the typed subset. The 87-base-pair reads could not distinguish some IMGT-functional V segments, including TRBV6-2 and TRBV6-3, so those segments were excluded.

The cohort consisted of 650 to 850 healthy bone marrow donors. Cohort members were all nominally healthy when sampled, although unrecorded immune exposures were likely present. The donor was CMV seropositive and belonged to the group of some 290 seropositive cohort members. Every donor gave a peripheral blood sample, and the peripheral blood mononuclear cells from that sample were used for TCR beta sequencing. Genomic DNA was extracted from the blood cell samples with the Qiagen DNeasy Blood Extraction Kit. The germline V gene provides CDR1 SNHLY and CDR2 FYNNEI. The CDR3 spans 13 residues, from the cysteine through the phenylalanine. The read is trimmed to its CDR3 DNA, 39 bases read in frame from base 1. The V and J ends are trimmed by 6 bases and 5 bases, leaving 11 bases between them. Libraries were constructed by the immunoSEQ multiplex PCR assay. A mixture of 60 forward primers for TCR Vbeta segments and 13 reverse primers for TCR Jbeta segments was used in the multiplex PCR. The CDR3 region of rearranged TCR beta genes was amplified from genomic DNA with a multiplex PCR assay. On the Illumina HiSeq System, the amplified TCR beta libraries were sequenced as 87-base-pair reads. As for how the authors treated the data: A later analysis counted approximately 84 million unique TCR beta chains across the roughly 700 repertoires, and roughly 9.9 million of these chains were shared by at least two donors. Raw reads were error-corrected and collapsed into unique sequences with a nearest-neighbor algorithm that merged closely related sequences to remove PCR and sequencing errors. Alignment of CDR3 sequences to IMGT reference sequences was used to assign V, D and J gene segments. Each retained sequence needed at least a six-nucleotide match to both a V gene segment and a J gene segment. Rearrangements were classified as productive when the CDR3 lacked stop codons and remained in frame with V and J, and all other rearrangements were classified as non-productive. CDR3 was defined by IMGT convention, running from the second conserved V-encoded cysteine to the conserved J-encoded phenylalanine. The earlier analysis of around 640 of the donors excluded sequences that lacked an unambiguous match to a single V gene segment. In an earlier analysis of several hundred of the donors, V segments were called functional above 56.7% productive rearrangements and were called segregating when the between-donor standard deviation exceeded 5%. A statistical classification framework was developed to diagnose cytomegalovirus status using the catalog of TCR beta chain sequences. In a later analysis, V and J genes were assigned by comparing TCR nucleotide sequences against IMGT/GENE-DB human TR gene sequences. In a later analysis, CDR3 sequences and most-parsimonious VDJ recombination scenarios were assigned using the TCRdist pipeline. In a later analysis, every TCR beta chain was defined by the combination of its CDR3 amino acid sequence and its V-gene family, and reads without a unique V-gene family were dropped. In a later analysis, 450 to 600 highly shared, low-generation-probability nucleotide sequences were removed to address suspected cross-contamination and a sequencing artifact. In a later analysis, a clonal expansion index for each public chain was calculated from normalized within-repertoire ranks of inferred template counts. A later analysis computed generation probabilities with a VDJ recombination model fitted to out-of-frame rearrangements, and checked the results against IGoR. In a later analysis, TCR-TCR, TCR-HLA and TCR-CMV co-occurrence was scored with hypergeometric tests, and a repertoire-size bias correction was applied to TCR pairs. To estimate false discovery rates, a later analysis permuted the HLA or CMV assignments 20 times. In a later analysis, co-occurring TCRs were grouped with DBSCAN, and TCRdist sequence similarity was added when clustering was performed within HLA-allele-positive subsets. For co-occurrence clustering, repertoires with fewer than 30,000 or more than 120,000 public chains were excluded, along with several repertoires with anomalous nucleotide sharing. TCRdb's version of the immuneACCESS table is confined to in-frame rearrangements and falls short of the full clone set. An unresolved V gene accounts for under half of the shortfall where checked; the remainder is of unknown origin. D and trimming come from the DNA, and the V and J calls and clone size come from that table. Within this sample are 100,000 to 150,000 clones, with roughly 71% of them counted one time only. The ten largest make up around 4% of the sample.

This clone was counted a few times. This receptor's antigen is unknown. No much larger clone exists at a distance of one base, and base qualities are not known. Other DNA sequences in the sample encode the same CDR3. The chain is encoded by TRBV2 joined to TRBJ2-1; confidence is insufficient to name the D gene. The sequenced sample consisted of PBMCs. The source is a woman between 50 and 59 years old in good health and CMV-seropositive. This receptor carries the CDR3 CASRLAGNNEQFF. DNA sequence: TGTGCCAGCAGGTTGGCAGGAAACAATGAGCAGTTCTTC.